These 10 T cell receptor beta chains share one sample of origin, sequenced in a study of cytomegalovirus exposure and HLA in healthy donors. Vbeta (60) and Jbeta (13) primers were used in the PCR. The assay was immunoSEQ multiplex PCR, and TCRdb's table has in-frame clones only and misses some. The table includes 90,000 to 120,000 clones, around three quarters detected once. Material for sequencing was PBMCs. Receptors were obtained from a male donor in good health and CMV-seronegative.

There are a few counts of this clone. The genes are TRBV19 and TRBJ2-5, with TRBD2 matching 9 bases. The last part of the DNA fits TRBJ2-7 better; the J call may be wrong. CDR1 is LNHDA, CDR2 SQIVND, per germline (reference sequence). The CDR3 runs to 14 residues. The CDR3 region is CASSILAGNYEQYF. The CDR3 DNA is TGTGCCAGTAGTATACTAGCGGGGAACTACGAGCAGTACTTC.

The chain uses TRBV27 and TRBJ2-3; 9 bases map to TRBD2. Germline V gives CDR1 MNHEY, CDR2 SMNVEV (reference sequence). The CDR3 is made up of 15 amino acids. V lost 5 bases to trimming and J lost 1 base; unmatched junction nucleotides: 4. This chain's CDR3 is CASSERTSGTDTQYF. In DNA form, the CDR3 reads TGTGCCAGCAGTGAACGGACTAGCGGCACAGATACGCAGTATTTT.

V gene TRBV2 combines with J gene TRBJ1-5, with a possible D match to TRBD1 (6 bases). CDR1 and CDR2 from the germline V gene are SNHLY and FYNNEI. V dropped 5 bases and J dropped 4 bases, with 9 bases sitting between them. CDR3 length: 13 residues. The CDR3 loop is CASSWTENQPQHF. The CDR3 region has the DNA TGTGCCAGCAGTTGGACAGAAAATCAGCCCCAGCATTTT.

The chain employs TRBV27 and TRBJ2-1; 11 bases align to TRBD2. Per germline, CDR1 MNHEY and CDR2 SMNVEV (reference sequence). The CDR3 totals 16 residues. Unmatched junction bases numbered 8, after V lost 1 base and J lost 9 bases. Written as DNA, the CDR3 is TGTGCCAGCAGTTTATTGGTAGCGGGAGGGCCGGGTGAGCAGTTCTTC. Protein sequence: CASSLLVAGGPGEQFF.

Only a few counts were recorded for this clone. V is TRBV5-1 and J is TRBJ1-4; no reliable D call. The V gene's germline CDR1 is SGHRS and CDR2 YFSETQ. There are 14 residues in the CDR3. V gave up 3 bases and J gave up 0 bases, with 6 bases separating them. The CDR3 DNA is TGCGCCAGCAGCTCGCAGGCAACTAATGAAAAACTGTTTTTT. It translates to CASSSQATNEKLFF.

CDR3 DNA: TGTGCCATCAGTCGTCCTGGGGCCAACGTCCTGACTTTC. This encodes CAISRPGANVLTF. The chain joins TRBV10-3 to TRBJ2-6; D unresolved. Germline CDR1 ENHRY, CDR2 SYGVKD. Trimming stripped 5 bases from V and 2 bases from J, with 4 bases between. This CDR3 has 13 amino acids.

This chain connects TRBV10-2 to TRBJ2-7; 10 bases line up with TRBD2. V was clipped by 9 bases and J by 1 base; unmatched bases: 3. The length of the CDR3 is 13 residues. Germline loops: CDR1 WSHSY, CDR2 SAAADI. CDR3 DNA: TGCGCCAGTTCTAGCGGGAGTTCCTACGAGCAGTACTTC. Its protein is CASSSGSSYEQYF.

This clone came up a few times. The gene calls are TRBV5-8 and TRBJ1-2, with D tentatively TRBD1 (6 bases). From germline, CDR1 is SGHTS and CDR2 YDEGEE. CDR3 length: 13 residues. Trimming took off 4 bases at V and 4 bases at J, with 11 bases between the two ends. Here the CDR3 reads CASSRDRSYGYTF. CDR3 in DNA: TGTGCCAGCAGCCGAGACAGGTCCTATGGCTACACCTTC.

Concerning this clone: One end of the junction is discordant with germline, which a read error may explain. V gene TRBV5-4 combines with J gene TRBJ1-1; tentatively, D is TRBD1 (5 bases). The CDR3 extends over 13 amino acids. Germline CDR1 reads SGHNT; CDR2 reads YYREEE (reference sequence). The CDR3 DNA follows: TGTGCCAGCAGCTCCCGGACACCCTTGTTACGGATCTTT. It is translated as CASSSRTPLLRIF.

V gene TRBV6-5 combines with J gene TRBJ2-7, with TRBD2 matching 7 bases. The CDR3 is 14 residues long. With 6 bases clipped from V and 3 bases from J, the junction kept 8 bases outside the gene matches. The germline CDR1 and CDR2 sequences are MNHEY and SVGAGI. CDR3 DNA sequence: TGTGCCAGCAGCCAGGGACTATATAGCTACGAGCAGTACTTC. Translated, it gives CASSQGLYSYEQYF.